Here is one T cell receptor beta chain with its context. A single count supports this clone. Its antigen has not been determined. The input lacks base qualities; no much larger clone sits a single base away. Participants in the prospective study were aged roughly 18 to 95 years, lived in about two dozen United States geographic areas, and enrolled through a virtual design. To assign participants to cohorts, the prospective study relied on clinical history that participants themselves reported in a screening survey and a study questionnaire. Each participant in the prospective study had whole blood, serum and a nasopharyngeal or oropharyngeal swab collected by mobile phlebotomists. Additional blood draws and questionnaires over an approximately two-month period could optionally be provided by prospective study participants. Before DNA extraction, prospective study blood samples were shipped either frozen or at room temperature.

TCRbeta CDR3 regions were amplified from genomic DNA by means of the immunoSEQ Assay, a bias-controlled multiplex PCR. Regarding the original processing steps: The number of nucleated cells in each sample was estimated from the amplification of reference gene primers within the assay. To quantify the absolute abundance of each unique TCRbeta CDR3 rearrangement, sequence reads were collapsed and filtered. For each sample, productive Simpson clonality was calculated as the square root of Simpson's diversity index over productive rearrangements. Sourced from immuneACCESS, this table was stored by TCRdb with only in-frame sequences that have V and J called. A share of the clones is absent; for the studies checked, an unresolved V gene accounts for under half, and the remainder has no known explanation. The V and J calls and clone size are taken from that table; D and trimming were inferred from the DNA. The sample contains about 270,000 clones, 85% of them found a single time. The ten most abundant clones make up over 7.5% of the sample.

These data belong to a study of blood T cell repertoires in COVID-19 (dated by TCRdb to the early 2020s). Some background on the complete study: Samples covering the acute and convalescent phases of COVID-19 were provided by collaborators in the United States, Italy and Spain. The dataset comprised deeply sampled blood TCRbeta repertoires from subjects exposed to, actively infected with, or recovered from COVID-19. The repertoires were released in a freely available public database intended as a resource for research on the immune response to SARS-CoV-2. A de-identified subject ID, COVID-19 status, age in years and sex were almost always included in the sample metadata. The samples were drawn from two sources: the first 160 participants of the ongoing ImmuneRACE study, and 1,254 subjects contributed by 6 global collaborators. The prospective study material was composed of cDNA or gDNA derived from T cells, B-cell-depleted T cells, or PBMCs. Where available, HLA class I and class II types were obtained from metadata supplied by the sample provider rather than from assay-based typing.

The investigation overall reported the following: The quantity of clinical and demographic metadata differed by source and by participant and was supplied without curation.

Sequenced input: PBMCs or T cells enriched from blood (not recorded which). The receptor was derived from a woman aged 45-65 years with acute COVID-19.

The nucleotides are TGCAGTGCTAGTATGACAGGTAGGAACACTGAAGCTTTCTTT. Its amino acids are CSASMTGRNTEAFF. The rearranged chain carries TRBV20-1 and TRBJ1-1; tentative D gene TRBD1, with 6 bases matching. The CDR3, cysteine through phenylalanine, is 14 amino acids long. CDR3 DNA is the only sequence kept; it has 42 bases, read in frame from the first base. Via the germline V gene (reference sequence), CDR1 is DFQATT and CDR2 SNEGSKA. V and J are truncated by 3 bases and 1 base respectively, leaving an intervening sequence of 12 bases.